Listed here is a single T cell receptor beta chain. Its antigen specificity is not known. There are no base qualities to consult, and no much larger clone falls within one base. Libraries were built with 5' RACE. The reads were generated on an Illumina HiSeq 2500. A second PCR of about 6 to 11 cycles was performed with a sample-barcoded 5' primer and a J-beta primer mix. A unique molecular identifier was introduced onto each TCR beta cDNA molecule by a template-switch 5' adaptor carrying 12 random nucleotides. At least 2.5 million CDR3-containing paired-end reads were obtained from each sample. All of the RNA was converted into first-strand cDNA using the Mint cDNA synthesis kit, with a TRBC-specific oligonucleotide serving as the primer. Following uracil-DNA glycosylase treatment, a first 18-cycle PCR with universal primers M1SS and BC2_uni_R was performed on all cDNA. In the paper's pipeline: For normalization, 1 million high-quality reads were randomly selected from each sample, with every read carrying a distinct molecular identifier. Instead of being binned into consensus sequences, reads that shared molecular identifiers were thrown out. MiTCR, with a Q25 quality threshold and the strictest error-elimination algorithm, was used for CDR3 identification, clonotype clustering and error correction. Lower-bound total TCR beta diversity was estimated with a nonparametric unseen species model using Euler transformation. The public reads were quality trimmed at Q25 with fastp and then assembled into clones with MiXCR by TCRdb, keeping productive beta chains. CDR3 protein duplicates are merged, each entry listing the most common genes and DNA. These V and J calls derive from TCRdb rather than the authors' analysis. This sample comprises 780,000 or so distinct CDR3 sequences, 45% to 70% of them detected only once. Roughly 24% of the sample is in the top ten clones.

V has 4 bases trimmed and J has 2 bases trimmed; junction bases matching no gene number 5. Including the terminal cysteine and phenylalanine, the CDR3 comprises 17 residues. Only the CDR3 part of the read is kept: 51 bases, read in frame from the first base. CDR1 MGHRA and CDR2 YSYEKL were looked up in the germline V gene. The data stem from a study of blood T cells in healthy people across ages (dated by TCRdb to 2013 to 2016). Notes on the research overall: In model experiments, template switching captured about one uniquely barcoded TCR beta cDNA molecule for every two T cells. Four age groups were formed from the donors: young (average approximately 15 years), middle-aged (approximately 40), aged (roughly 59) and long-lived (82). To avoid experimental bias, donors of different ages were spread randomly across the sequencing lanes. Using deep sequencing normalized with unique cDNA molecular identifiers, the study measured how TCR beta repertoire diversity changes with age. For two donors (one aged 18 to 30 and one aged 80 or older), the study analyzed two additional independent replicas of 1 million unique cDNA reads from the same blood draw. Points the paper makes about the study in general: Since profiling was done on bulk unsorted PBMCs, naive and antigen-experienced compartments could not be conclusively compared. Total diversity estimates from one million sequenced T cells were considered lower bounds and underestimates. The percentage of naive T cells measured by flow cytometry correlated strongly with observed TCR beta diversity. Donor CMV infection status was unknown, potentially confounding age-related changes in expanded clonotypes. Compared with the aged group, the long-lived group had more naive CD4+ T cells, fewer expanded clones and increased TCR diversity, a pattern suggesting age selection. Observed TCR beta diversity per million T cells fell roughly linearly with age, and a significant reduction was already apparent by age approximately 40.

The donors were roughly 40 Caucasian individuals from Russia, aged roughly 6 to 100 years, who were systemically healthy. Around 10 milliliters of peripheral blood were collected from each donor into EDTA-treated Vacutainer tubes. Ficoll-Paque density-gradient centrifugation was used to isolate PBMCs, with at least 6.5 million obtained per sample. Trizol reagent was used to extract total RNA from the PBMCs, yielding at least 5.5 micrograms per sample. The percentages of naive CD45RAhigh/CD27high T cells were determined by flow cytometry on a PBMC aliquot from every donor. The clonotype was recovered from a man in his forties or fifties in good health. The rearranged segments are TRBV4-1 and TRBJ2-1; the central 13 bases match TRBD2. Material: blood. The CDR3 loop reads CASSPSLAGGPYNEQFF. The nucleotide sequence is given as TGCGCCAGCAGCCCTTCACTAGCGGGAGGGCCCTACAATGAGCAGTTCTTC.